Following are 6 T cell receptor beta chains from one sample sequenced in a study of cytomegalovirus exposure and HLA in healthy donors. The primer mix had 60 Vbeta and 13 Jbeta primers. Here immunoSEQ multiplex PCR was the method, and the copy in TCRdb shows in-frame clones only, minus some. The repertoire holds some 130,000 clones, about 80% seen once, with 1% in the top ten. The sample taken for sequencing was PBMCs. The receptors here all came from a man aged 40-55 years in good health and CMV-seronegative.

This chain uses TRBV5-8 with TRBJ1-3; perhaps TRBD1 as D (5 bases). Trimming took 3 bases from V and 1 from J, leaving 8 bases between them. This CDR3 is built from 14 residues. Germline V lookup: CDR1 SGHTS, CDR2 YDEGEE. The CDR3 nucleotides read TGTGCCAGCAGCTGGAGGGGTTCTGGAAACACCATATATTTT. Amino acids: CASSWRGSGNTIYF.

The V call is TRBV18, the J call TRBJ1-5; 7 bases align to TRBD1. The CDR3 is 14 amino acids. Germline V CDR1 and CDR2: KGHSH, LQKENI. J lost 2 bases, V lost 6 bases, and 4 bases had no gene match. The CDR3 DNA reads TGTGCCAGCTCCCTCACAGGGGGCAATCAGCCCCAGCATTTT. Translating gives CASSLTGGNQPQHF.

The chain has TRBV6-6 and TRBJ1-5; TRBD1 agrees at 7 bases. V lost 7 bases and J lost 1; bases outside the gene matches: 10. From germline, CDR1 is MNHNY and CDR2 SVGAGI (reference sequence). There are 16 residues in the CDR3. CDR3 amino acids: CASKKQGLESNQPQHF. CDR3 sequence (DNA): TGTGCCAGCAAAAAACAGGGGTTAGAGAGCAATCAGCCCCAGCATTTT.

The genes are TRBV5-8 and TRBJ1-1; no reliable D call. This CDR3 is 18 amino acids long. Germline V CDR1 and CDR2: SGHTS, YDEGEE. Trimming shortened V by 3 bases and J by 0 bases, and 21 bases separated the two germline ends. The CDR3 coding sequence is TGTGCCAGCAGCTCCGGTCTTGCGGGCCGGATTTTGAACACTGAAGCTTTCTTT. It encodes CASSSGLAGRILNTEAFF.

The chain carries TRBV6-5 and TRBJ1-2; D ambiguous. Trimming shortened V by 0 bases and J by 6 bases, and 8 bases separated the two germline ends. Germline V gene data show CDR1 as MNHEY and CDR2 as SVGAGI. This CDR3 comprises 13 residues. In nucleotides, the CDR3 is TGTGCCAGCAGTTACTCAGCAGGCGATGGCTACACCTTC. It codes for CASSYSAGDGYTF.

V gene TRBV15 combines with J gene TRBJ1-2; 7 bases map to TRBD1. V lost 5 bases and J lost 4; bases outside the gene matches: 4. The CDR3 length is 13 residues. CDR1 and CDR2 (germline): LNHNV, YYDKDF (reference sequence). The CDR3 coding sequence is TGTGCCACCAGCCAGGGGGATACCTATGGCTACACCTTC. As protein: CATSQGDTYGYTF.